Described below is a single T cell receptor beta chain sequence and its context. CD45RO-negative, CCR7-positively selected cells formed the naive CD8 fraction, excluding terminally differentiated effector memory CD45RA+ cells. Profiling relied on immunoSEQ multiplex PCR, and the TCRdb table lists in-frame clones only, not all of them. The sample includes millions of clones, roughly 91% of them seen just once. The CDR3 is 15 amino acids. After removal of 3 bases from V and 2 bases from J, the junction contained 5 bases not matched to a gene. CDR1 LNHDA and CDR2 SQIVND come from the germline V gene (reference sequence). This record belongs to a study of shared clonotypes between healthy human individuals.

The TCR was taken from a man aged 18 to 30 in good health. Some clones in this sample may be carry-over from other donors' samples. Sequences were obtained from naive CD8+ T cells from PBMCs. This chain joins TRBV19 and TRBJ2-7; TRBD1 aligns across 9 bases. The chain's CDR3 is CASSMGQGGPYEQYF. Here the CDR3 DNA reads TGTGCCAGTAGTATGGGACAGGGAGGGCCCTACGAGCAGTACTTC.